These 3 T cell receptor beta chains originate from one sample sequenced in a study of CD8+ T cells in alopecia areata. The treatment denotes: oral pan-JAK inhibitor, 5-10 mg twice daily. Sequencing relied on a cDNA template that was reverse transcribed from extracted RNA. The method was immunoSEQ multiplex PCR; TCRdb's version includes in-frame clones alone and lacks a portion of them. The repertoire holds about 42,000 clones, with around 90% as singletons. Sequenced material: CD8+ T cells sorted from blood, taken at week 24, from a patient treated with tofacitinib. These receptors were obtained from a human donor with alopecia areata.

CDR3 sequence (DNA): TGCAGCGTTGAAGAATTGGAGGGTGGGAACTATGGCTACACCTTC. This encodes CSVEELEGGNYGYTF. The chain combines TRBV29-1 with TRBJ1-2; the D is unclear. CDR1 SQVTM and CDR2 ANQGSEA come from the germline V gene. This CDR3 has 15 amino acids. Trimming cost V 0 bases and J 2 bases, with 13 bases left between them.

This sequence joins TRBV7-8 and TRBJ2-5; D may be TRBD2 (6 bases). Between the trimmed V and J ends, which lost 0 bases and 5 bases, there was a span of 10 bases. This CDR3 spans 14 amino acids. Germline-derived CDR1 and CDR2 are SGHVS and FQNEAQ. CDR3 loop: CASSLATGRETQYF. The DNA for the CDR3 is TGTGCCAGCAGCTTAGCGACTGGGAGGGAGACCCAGTACTTC.

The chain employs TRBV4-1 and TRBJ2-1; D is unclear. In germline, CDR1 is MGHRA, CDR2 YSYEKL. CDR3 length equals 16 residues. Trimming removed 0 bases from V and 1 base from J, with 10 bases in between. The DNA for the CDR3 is TGCGCCAGCAGCCAAGATCGAGGAGATTCCTACAATGAGCAGTTCTTC. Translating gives CASSQDRGDSYNEQFF.